Presented here are 5 T cell receptor beta chains from one specimen sequenced in a study of response to subunit inactivated influenza vaccine. TCRdb fed the RT-PCR reads into MiXCR, producing one record per CDR3 protein. The sample lists about 800,000 distinct CDR3 sequences; roughly 20% were seen once. Sequenced here: PBMCs from blood, sampled 5 to 6 days after vaccination. The receptors here all came from a man aged 45-65 years who received an inactivated influenza vaccine.

This clonotype came up a few times. The CDR3 here is CASRAPWGTRRQAFF. CDR3 DNA: TGTGCCAGCAGGGCTCCTTGGGGGACTCGGAGACAAGCTTTCTTT. The V gene is TRBV6-2 or TRBV6-3, the J gene TRBJ1-1; tentative D call: TRBD1 (5 bases). Per the germline V gene, CDR1 is MNHEY and CDR2 is SVGEGT. V lost 6 bases, J lost 9 bases, and 23 bases lay in between. The CDR3 loop spans 15 amino acids.

The gene calls are TRBV7-9 and TRBJ2-3; the D gene could be TRBD1 or TRBD2 (5 bases each). The germline gives CDR1 SEHNR, CDR2 FQNEAQ (reference sequence). This CDR3 region has 16 residues. V dropped 4 bases and J dropped 4 bases, with 18 bases sitting between them. The CDR3 loop reads CASSSGTEYFSDTQYF. The CDR3 DNA reads TGTGCCAGCAGCTCCGGGACGGAGTATTTCTCAGATACGCAGTATTTT.

This clonotype has a handful of counts. The rearrangement links TRBV28 to TRBJ2-3, with 13 bases identical to TRBD2. Looked up from germline, CDR1 is MDHEN and CDR2 is SYDVKM. This CDR3 has 15 amino acids. The V gene end was trimmed by 4 bases and the J gene end by 8 bases; junction bases not matched to a gene: 6. The CDR3 loop reads CASSSRTSGSGTQYF. DNA of the CDR3: TGTGCCAGCAGTTCCCGGACTAGCGGGAGTGGTACGCAGTATTTT. The complete variable domain, with remaining parts taken from reference TRBV28 and TRBJ2-3, reads DVKVTQSSRYLVKRTGEKVFLECVQDMDHENMFWYRQDPGLGLRLIYFSYDVKMKEKGDIPEGYSVSREKKERFSLILESASTNQTSMYLCASSSRTSGSGTQYFGPGTRLTVL.

In this sample, this clonotype turned up many times. The gene calls are TRBV12-3 or TRBV12-4 and TRBJ1-5; D call uncertain. This CDR3 contains 15 residues. With 6 bases removed from V and 2 bases from J, the gap between germline ends came to 14 bases. The chain's CDR3 is CASSPGSMGNQPQHF. CDR3 bases: TGTGCCAGCAGCCCCGGCAGCATGGGCAATCAGCCCCAGCATTTT.

This clonotype was seen more than once but under ten times. The CDR3 protein is CASAHWPSGGTDTQYF. Written as DNA, the CDR3 is TGTGCCAGCGCCCACTGGCCTAGCGGGGGCACAGATACGCAGTATTTT. The chain couples TRBV6-1 to TRBJ2-3; TRBD2 aligns across 9 bases. The CDR3 contains 16 residues. The J segment lost 1 base and the V segment lost 8 bases, leaving 10 bases of the junction unmatched. Germline CDR1 reads MNHNS; CDR2 reads SASEGT.